This T cell receptor (beta chain) was identified in a study of blood T cell repertoires in COVID-19. Trimming cost V 5 bases and J 4 bases, with 24 bases left between them. The CDR3 consists of 17 residues. Germline V gives CDR1 MDHEN, CDR2 SYDVKM. Only in-frame clones appear in the TCRdb table, and some are missing; sequencing was by immunoSEQ multiplex PCR. The sample consists of about 210,000 clones, 90% to 95% of them appearing once. Sequenced input: peripheral blood. The chain has TRBV28 and TRBJ2-7, with a tentative D call TRBD1 (5 bases). This receptor was obtained from a man aged 25 to 45 with acute or convalescent COVID-19. In nucleotides, the CDR3 is TGTGCCAGCAGTCCGTCCTTATTGGGGCGGCGAGTTTACGAGCAGTACTTC. Encoded protein: CASSPSLLGRRVYEQYF.